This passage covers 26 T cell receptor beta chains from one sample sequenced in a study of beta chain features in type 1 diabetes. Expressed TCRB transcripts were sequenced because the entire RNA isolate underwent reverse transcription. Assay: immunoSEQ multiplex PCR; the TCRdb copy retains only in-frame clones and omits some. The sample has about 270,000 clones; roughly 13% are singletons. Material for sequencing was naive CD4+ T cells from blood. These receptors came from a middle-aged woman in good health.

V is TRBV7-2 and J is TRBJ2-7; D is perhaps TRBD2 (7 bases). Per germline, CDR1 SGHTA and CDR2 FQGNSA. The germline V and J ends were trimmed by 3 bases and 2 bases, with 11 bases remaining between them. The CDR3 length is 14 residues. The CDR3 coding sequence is TGTGCCAGCAGCTTTTGGGGGGGCCCCTACGAGCAGTACTTC. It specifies CASSFWGGPYEQYF.

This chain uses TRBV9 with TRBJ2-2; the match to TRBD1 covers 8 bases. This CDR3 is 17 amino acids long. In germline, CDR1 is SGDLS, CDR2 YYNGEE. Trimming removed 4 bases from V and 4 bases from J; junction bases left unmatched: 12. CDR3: CASSIAAGTGPTGELFF. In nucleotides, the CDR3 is TGTGCCAGCAGCATAGCAGCCGGGACAGGCCCCACCGGGGAGCTGTTTTTT.

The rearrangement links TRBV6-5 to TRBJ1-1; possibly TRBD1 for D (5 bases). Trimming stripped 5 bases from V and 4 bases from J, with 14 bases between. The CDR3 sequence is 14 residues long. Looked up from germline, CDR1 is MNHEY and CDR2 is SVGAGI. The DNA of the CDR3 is TGTGCCAGCAGTACCGGAGCAAGGGGCACTGAAGCTTTCTTT. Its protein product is CASSTGARGTEAFF.

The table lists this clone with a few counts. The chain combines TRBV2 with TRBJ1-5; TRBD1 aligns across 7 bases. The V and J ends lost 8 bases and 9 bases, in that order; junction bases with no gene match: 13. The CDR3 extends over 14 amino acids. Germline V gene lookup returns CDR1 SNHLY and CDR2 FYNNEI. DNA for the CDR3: TGTGCCAGCTCCCCCGACAGGGAAGTTGGGCCCCAGCATTTT. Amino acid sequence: CASSPDREVGPQHF.

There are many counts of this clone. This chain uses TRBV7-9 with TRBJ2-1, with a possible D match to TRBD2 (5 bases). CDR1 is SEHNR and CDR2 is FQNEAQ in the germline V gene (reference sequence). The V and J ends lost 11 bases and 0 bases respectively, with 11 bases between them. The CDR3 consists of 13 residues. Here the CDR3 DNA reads TGTGCCCATTGGGAGAGCTCCTACAATGAGCAGTTCTTC. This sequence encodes CAHWESSYNEQFF.

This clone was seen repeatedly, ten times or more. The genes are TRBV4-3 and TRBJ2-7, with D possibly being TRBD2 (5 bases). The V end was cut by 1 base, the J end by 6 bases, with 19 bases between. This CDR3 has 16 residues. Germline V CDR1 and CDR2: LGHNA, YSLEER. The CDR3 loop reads CASSQVLGVSGSEQYF. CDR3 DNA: TGCGCCAGCAGCCAAGTTCTAGGTGTCTCGGGGAGCGAGCAGTACTTC.

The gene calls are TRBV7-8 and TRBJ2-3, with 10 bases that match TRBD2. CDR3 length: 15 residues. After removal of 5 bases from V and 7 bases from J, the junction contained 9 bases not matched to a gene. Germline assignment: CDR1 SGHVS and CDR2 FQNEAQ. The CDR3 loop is CASSQWTSGKNTQYF. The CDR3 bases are TGTGCCAGCAGCCAGTGGACTAGCGGAAAAAATACGCAGTATTTT.

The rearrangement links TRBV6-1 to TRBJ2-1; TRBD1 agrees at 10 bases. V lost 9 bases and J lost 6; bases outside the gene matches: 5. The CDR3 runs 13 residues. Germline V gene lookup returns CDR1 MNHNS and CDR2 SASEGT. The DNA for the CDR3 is TGTGCCAGTCCGGGACAGGGGCTCAATGAGCAGTTCTTC. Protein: CASPGQGLNEQFF.

The chain's CDR3 is CAISESVGRSYNEQFF. CDR3 sequence (DNA): TGTGCCATCAGTGAGTCAGTGGGGCGCTCCTACAATGAGCAGTTCTTC. This chain uses TRBV10-3 with TRBJ2-1, with D possibly matching TRBD1 (5 bases). Germline assignment: CDR1 ENHRY and CDR2 SYGVKD. Trimming stripped 0 bases from V and 0 bases from J, with 9 bases between. This CDR3 contains 16 residues.

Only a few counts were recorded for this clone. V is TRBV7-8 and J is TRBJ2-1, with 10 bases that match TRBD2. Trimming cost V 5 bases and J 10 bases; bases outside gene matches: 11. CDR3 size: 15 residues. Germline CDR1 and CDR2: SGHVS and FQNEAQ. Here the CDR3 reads CASSRDSGGAIEQFF. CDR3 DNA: TGTGCCAGCAGCCGAGACAGCGGGGGGGCCATAGAGCAGTTCTTC. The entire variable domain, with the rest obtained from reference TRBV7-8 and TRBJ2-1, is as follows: GAGVSQSPRYKVAKRGQDVALRCDPISGHVSLFWYQQALGQGPEFLTYFQNEAQLDKSGLPSDRFFAERPEGSVSTLKIQRTQQEDSAVYLCASSRDSGGAIEQFFGPGTRLTVL.

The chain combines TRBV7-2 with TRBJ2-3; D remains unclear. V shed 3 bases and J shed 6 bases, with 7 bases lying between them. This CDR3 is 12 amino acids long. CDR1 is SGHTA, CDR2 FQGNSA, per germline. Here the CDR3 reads CASSFSSDTQYF. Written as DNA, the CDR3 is TGTGCCAGCAGCTTCTCTTCGGATACGCAGTATTTT.

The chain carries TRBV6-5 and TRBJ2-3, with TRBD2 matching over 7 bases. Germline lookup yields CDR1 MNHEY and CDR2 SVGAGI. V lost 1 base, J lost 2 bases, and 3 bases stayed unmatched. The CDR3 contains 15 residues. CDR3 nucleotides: TGTGCCAGCAGTTACTTCGGACTAGACACAGATACGCAGTATTTT. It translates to CASSYFGLDTDTQYF.

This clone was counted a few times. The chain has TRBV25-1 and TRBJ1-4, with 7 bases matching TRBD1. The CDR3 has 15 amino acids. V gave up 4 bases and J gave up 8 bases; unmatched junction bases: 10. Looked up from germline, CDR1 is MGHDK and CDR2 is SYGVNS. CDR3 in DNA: TGTGCCAGCAGTGTAAAGGGACAGCGAAGAGAAAAACTGTTTTTT. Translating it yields CASSVKGQRREKLFF.

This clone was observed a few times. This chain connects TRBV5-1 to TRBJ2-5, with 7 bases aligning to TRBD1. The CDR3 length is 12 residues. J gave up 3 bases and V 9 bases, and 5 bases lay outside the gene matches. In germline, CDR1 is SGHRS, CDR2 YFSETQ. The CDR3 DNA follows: TGCGCCACCAGGGGGACAGAAGAGACCCAGTACTTC. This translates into CATRGTEETQYF. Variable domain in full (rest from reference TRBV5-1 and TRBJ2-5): KAGVTQTPRYLIKTRGQQVTLSCSPISGHRSVSWYQQTPGQGLQFLFEYFSETQRNKGNFPGRFSGRQFSNSRSEMNVSTLELGDSALYLCATRGTEETQYFGPGTRLLVL.

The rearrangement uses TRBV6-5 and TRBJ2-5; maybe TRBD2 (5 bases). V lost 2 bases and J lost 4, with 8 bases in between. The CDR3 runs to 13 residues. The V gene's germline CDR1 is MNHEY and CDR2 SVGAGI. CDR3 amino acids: CASSYPSRETQYF. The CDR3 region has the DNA TGTGCCAGCAGTTACCCTAGCCGAGAGACCCAGTACTTC.

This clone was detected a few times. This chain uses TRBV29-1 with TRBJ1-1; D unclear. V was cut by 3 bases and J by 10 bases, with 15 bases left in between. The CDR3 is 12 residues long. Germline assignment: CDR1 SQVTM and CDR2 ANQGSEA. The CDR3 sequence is CSVDVGLSGAFF. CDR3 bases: TGCAGCGTTGACGTCGGTTTATCCGGAGCTTTCTTT. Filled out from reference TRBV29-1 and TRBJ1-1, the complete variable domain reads SAVISQKPSRDICQRGTSLTIQCQVDSQVTMMFWYRQQPGQSLTLIATANQGSEATYESGFVIDKFPISRPNLTFSTLTVSNMSPEDSSIYLCSVDVGLSGAFFGQGTRLTVV.

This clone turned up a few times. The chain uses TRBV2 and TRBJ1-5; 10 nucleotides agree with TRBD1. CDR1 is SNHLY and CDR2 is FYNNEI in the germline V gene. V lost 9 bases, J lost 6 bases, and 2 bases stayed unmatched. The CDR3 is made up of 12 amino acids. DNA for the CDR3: TGTGCCAGTGGGACAGGGGTTCAGCCCCAGCATTTT. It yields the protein CASGTGVQPQHF.

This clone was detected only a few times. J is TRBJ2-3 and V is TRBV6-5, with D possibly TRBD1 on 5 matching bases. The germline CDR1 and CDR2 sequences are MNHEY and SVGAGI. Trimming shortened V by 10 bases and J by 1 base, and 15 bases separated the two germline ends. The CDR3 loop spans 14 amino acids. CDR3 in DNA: TGTGCCACGCTCAGGGCTTTTGGCACAGATACGCAGTATTTT. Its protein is CATLRAFGTDTQYF.

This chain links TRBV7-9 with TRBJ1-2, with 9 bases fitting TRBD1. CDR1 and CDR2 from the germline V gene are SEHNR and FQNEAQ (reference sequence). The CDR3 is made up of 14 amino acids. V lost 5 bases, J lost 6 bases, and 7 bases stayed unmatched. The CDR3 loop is CASSPGQGWNGYTF. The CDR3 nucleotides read TGTGCCAGCAGCCCAGGACAGGGGTGGAATGGCTACACCTTC.

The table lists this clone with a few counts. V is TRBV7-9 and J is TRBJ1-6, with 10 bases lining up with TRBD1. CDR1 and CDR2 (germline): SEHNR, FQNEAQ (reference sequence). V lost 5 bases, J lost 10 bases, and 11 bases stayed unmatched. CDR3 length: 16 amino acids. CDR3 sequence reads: CASSRSGTGAGSPLHF. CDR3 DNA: TGTGCCAGCAGCCGGTCCGGGACAGGGGCTGGGTCACCCCTCCACTTT.

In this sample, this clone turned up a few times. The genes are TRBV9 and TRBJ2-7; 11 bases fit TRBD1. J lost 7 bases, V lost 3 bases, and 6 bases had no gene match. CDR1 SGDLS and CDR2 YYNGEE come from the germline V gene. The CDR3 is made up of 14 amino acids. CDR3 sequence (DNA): TGTGCCAGCAGCGCCGGACAGGGGGCTTCGGAGCAGTACTTC. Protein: CASSAGQGASEQYF.

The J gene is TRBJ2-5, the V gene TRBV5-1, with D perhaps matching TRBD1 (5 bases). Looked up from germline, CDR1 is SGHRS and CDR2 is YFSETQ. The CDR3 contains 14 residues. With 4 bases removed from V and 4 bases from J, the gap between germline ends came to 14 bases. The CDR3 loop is CASSRNPGPETQYF. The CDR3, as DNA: TGCGCCAGCAGCCGGAACCCAGGGCCAGAGACCCAGTACTTC.

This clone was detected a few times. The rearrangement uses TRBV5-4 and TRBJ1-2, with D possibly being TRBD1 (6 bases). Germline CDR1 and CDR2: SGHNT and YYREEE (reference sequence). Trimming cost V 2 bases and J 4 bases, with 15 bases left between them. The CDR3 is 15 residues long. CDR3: CASSFPGALGYGYTF. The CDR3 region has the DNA TGTGCCAGCAGCTTTCCAGGGGCGCTGGGCTATGGCTACACCTTC.

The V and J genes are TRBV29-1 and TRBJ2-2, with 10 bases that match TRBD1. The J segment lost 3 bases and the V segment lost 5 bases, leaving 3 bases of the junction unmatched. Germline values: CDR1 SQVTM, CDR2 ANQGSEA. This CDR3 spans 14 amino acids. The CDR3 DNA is TGCAGCGTTTCCGGGACAGGGGACACCGGGGAGCTGTTTTTT. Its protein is CSVSGTGDTGELFF.

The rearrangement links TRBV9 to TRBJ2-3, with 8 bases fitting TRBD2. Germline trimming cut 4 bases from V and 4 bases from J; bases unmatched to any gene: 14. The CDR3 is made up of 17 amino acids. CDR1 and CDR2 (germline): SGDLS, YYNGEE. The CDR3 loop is CASSLSSGTRTADTQYF. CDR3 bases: TGTGCCAGCAGCCTTAGCTCCGGGACTAGGACGGCAGATACGCAGTATTTT.

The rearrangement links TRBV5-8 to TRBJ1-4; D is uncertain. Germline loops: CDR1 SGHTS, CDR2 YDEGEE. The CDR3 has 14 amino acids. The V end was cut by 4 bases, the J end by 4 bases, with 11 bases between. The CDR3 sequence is CASSREGVNEKLFF. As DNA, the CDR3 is TGTGCCAGCAGCCGCGAGGGTGTTAATGAAAAACTGTTTTTT.